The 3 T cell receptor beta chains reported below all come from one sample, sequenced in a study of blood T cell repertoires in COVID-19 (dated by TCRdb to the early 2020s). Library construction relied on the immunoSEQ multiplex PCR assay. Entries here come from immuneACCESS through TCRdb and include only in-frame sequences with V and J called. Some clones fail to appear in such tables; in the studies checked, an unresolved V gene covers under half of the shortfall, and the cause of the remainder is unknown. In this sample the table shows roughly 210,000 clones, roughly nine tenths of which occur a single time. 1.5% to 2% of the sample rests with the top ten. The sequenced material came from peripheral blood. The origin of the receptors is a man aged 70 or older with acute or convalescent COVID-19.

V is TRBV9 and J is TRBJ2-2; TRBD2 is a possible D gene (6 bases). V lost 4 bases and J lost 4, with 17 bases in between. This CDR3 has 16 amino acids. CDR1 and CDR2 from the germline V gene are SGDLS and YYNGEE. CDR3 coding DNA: TGTGCCAGCAGCCCCCGGCGGGATCAGTTCACCGGGGAGCTGTTTTTT. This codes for CASSPRRDQFTGELFF.

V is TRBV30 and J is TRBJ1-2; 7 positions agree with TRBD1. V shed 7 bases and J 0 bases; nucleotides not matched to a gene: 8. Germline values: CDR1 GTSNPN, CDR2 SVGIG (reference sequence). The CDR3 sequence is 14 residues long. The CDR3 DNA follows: TGTGCCTTTGACGGGACAGCAGCTAACTATGGCTACACCTTC. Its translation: CAFDGTAANYGYTF. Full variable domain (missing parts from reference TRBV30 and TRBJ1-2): SQTIHQWPATLVQPVGSPLSLECTVEGTSNPNLYWYRQAAGRGLQLLFYSVGIGQISSEVPQNLSASRPQDRQFILSSKKLLLSDSGFYLCAFDGTAANYGYTFGSGTRLTVV.

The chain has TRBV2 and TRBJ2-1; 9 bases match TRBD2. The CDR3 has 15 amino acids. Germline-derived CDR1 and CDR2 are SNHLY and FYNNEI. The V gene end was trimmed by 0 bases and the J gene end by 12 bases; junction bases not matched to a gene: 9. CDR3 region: CASSEASSGIEGQFF. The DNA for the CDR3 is TGTGCCAGCAGTGAAGCGTCTAGCGGGATCGAAGGGCAGTTCTTC.